These T cell receptor beta chains were read from a single sample in a study of beta chain features in type 1 diabetes. Data came from immunoSEQ multiplex PCR; TCRdb stores just in-frame clones and leaves some out. The sample shows about 260,000 clones, roughly 20% of them seen only once. The material sequenced was naive CD4+ T cells from blood. These receptors were obtained from a woman in her 40s with type 1 diabetes. Each CDR3 is given with its conserved first and last residue. D genes are given only for firm matches. The size entry is marked missing in some rows and otherwise reads once, few, many or a size class.

d_call: .
j_call: TRBJ2-4
clone_size: few
v_call: TRBV13
cdr3_nt: TGTGCCAGCAGCTCCAGCGGACAGCTAGCCAAAAACATTCAGTACTTC
cdr3_aa: CASSSSGQLAKNIQYF

d_call: .
j_call: TRBJ2-7
clone_size: .
v_call: TRBV23-1
cdr3_nt: TGCGCCAGCAGTCGGGACACCCTGGGCGAGCAGTACTTC
cdr3_aa: CASSRDTLGEQYF

d_call: TRBD2
j_call: TRBJ2-7
clone_size: .
v_call: TRBV27
cdr3_nt: TGTGCCAGCAGTTTATCCGCGGGGGGGAACTACGAGCAGTACTTC
cdr3_aa: CASSLSAGGNYEQYF

d_call: TRBD1
j_call: TRBJ2-6
clone_size: few
v_call: TRBV7-9
cdr3_nt: TGTGCCAGCAGCGGACAGGGTCTAGGAACCTCTGGGGCCAACGTCCTGACTTTC
cdr3_aa: CASSGQGLGTSGANVLTF

d_call: TRBD1
j_call: TRBJ1-1
clone_size: few
v_call: TRBV29-1
cdr3_nt: TGCAGCGTTGATCGATCGACAGGGGGCACTGAAGCTTTCTTT
cdr3_aa: CSVDRSTGGTEAFF

d_call: .
j_call: TRBJ2-7
clone_size: few
v_call: TRBV20-1
cdr3_nt: TGCAGTGCCAGTCGCGGCGAGCAGTACTTC
cdr3_aa: CSASRGEQYF

d_call: TRBD2
j_call: TRBJ2-3
clone_size: .
v_call: TRBV7-2
cdr3_nt: TGTGCCAGCAGCCCGGGACTAGCGATCACAGATACGCAGTATTTT
cdr3_aa: CASSPGLAITDTQYF

d_call: .
j_call: TRBJ2-7
clone_size: .
v_call: TRBV2
cdr3_nt: TGTGCCAGCAGTGATCAGCGACCCTCCTACGAGCAGTACTTC
cdr3_aa: CASSDQRPSYEQYF

d_call: TRBD1
j_call: TRBJ2-3
clone_size: few
v_call: TRBV5-4
cdr3_nt: TGTGCCAGCAGCCGACAGGGGCGGTCGACAGATACGCAGTATTTT
cdr3_aa: CASSRQGRSTDTQYF

d_call: .
j_call: TRBJ2-1
clone_size: few
v_call: TRBV9
cdr3_nt: TGTGCCAGCAGCCGACTGGGCAATGAGCAGTTCTTC
cdr3_aa: CASSRLGNEQFF

d_call: TRBD2
j_call: TRBJ2-7
clone_size: .
v_call: TRBV28
cdr3_nt: TGTGCCAGCGGGAGCGGGAGTGTTTTGCAGTACTTC
cdr3_aa: CASGSGSVLQYF

d_call: .
j_call: TRBJ2-5
clone_size: few
v_call: TRBV29-1
cdr3_nt: TGCAGCGTTGATGGCGTCAGGGCTAGCGCGGCAGAGACCCAGTACTTC
cdr3_aa: CSVDGVRASAAETQYF

d_call: .
j_call: TRBJ1-1
clone_size: .
v_call: TRBV20-1
cdr3_nt: TGCAGTGCTAGAGCCCAGGACAAAGCTTTCTTT
cdr3_aa: CSARAQDKAFF

d_call: TRBD1
j_call: TRBJ2-3
clone_size: .
v_call: TRBV29-1
cdr3_nt: TGCAGCGCTGGGGGGACAGGGCCCGATACGCAGTATTTT
cdr3_aa: CSAGGTGPDTQYF

d_call: TRBD2
j_call: TRBJ2-1
clone_size: few
v_call: TRBV7-9
cdr3_nt: TGTGCCAGCAGCTTAGCGCTAGCGGTTTACAATGAGCAGTTCTTC
cdr3_aa: CASSLALAVYNEQFF

d_call: TRBD2
j_call: TRBJ2-5
clone_size: .
v_call: TRBV7-2
cdr3_nt: TGTGCCAGCAGCTTATCGTTGCTAGCGGGGGGAGAGACCCAGTACTTC
cdr3_aa: CASSLSLLAGGETQYF

d_call: .
j_call: TRBJ2-3
clone_size: .
v_call: TRBV25-1
cdr3_nt: TGTGCCAGCAGTGACAGTACCGGGACTCCCGGGGATACGCAGTATTTT
cdr3_aa: CASSDSTGTPGDTQYF

d_call: TRBD2
j_call: TRBJ2-5
clone_size: .
v_call: TRBV15
cdr3_nt: TGTGCCACCAGCAGAGTCCGGGGGGGACAAGAGACCCAGTACTTC
cdr3_aa: CATSRVRGGQETQYF

d_call: TRBD1
j_call: TRBJ1-2
clone_size: .
v_call: TRBV27
cdr3_nt: TGTGCCAGCAGTCCACGGACAGGAACAAACTTCGACTATGGCTACACCTTC
cdr3_aa: CASSPRTGTNFDYGYTF

d_call: .
j_call: TRBJ2-7
clone_size: once
v_call: TRBV28
cdr3_nt: TGTGCCAGCAGTTCAGGGCTTCGCGAGCAGTACTTC
cdr3_aa: CASSSGLREQYF

d_call: TRBD2
j_call: TRBJ2-3
clone_size: .
v_call: TRBV11-2
cdr3_nt: TGTGCCAGCAGCCGCGGGACTAGCGGGGGTTCGGATACGCAGTATTTT
cdr3_aa: CASSRGTSGGSDTQYF

d_call: .
j_call: TRBJ1-2
clone_size: few
v_call: TRBV9
cdr3_nt: TGTGCCAGCAGCGTTCGGGAAAACTATGGCTACACCTTC
cdr3_aa: CASSVRENYGYTF

d_call: TRBD1
j_call: TRBJ2-5
clone_size: .
v_call: TRBV11-2
cdr3_nt: TGTGCCAGCAGCAAAATTCAGGGGGTAGGCCAAGAGACCCAGTACTTC
cdr3_aa: CASSKIQGVGQETQYF

d_call: .
j_call: TRBJ2-3
clone_size: .
v_call: TRBV18
cdr3_nt: TGTGCCAGCTCACCAACGGGAGTGACAGATACGCAGTATTTT
cdr3_aa: CASSPTGVTDTQYF

d_call: .
j_call: TRBJ1-5
clone_size: .
v_call: TRBV30
cdr3_nt: TGTGCCTGGGACGCCGGCCCGCGGCAGCCCCAGCATTTT
cdr3_aa: CAWDAGPRQPQHF

d_call: TRBD1
j_call: TRBJ2-7
clone_size: few
v_call: TRBV4-1
cdr3_nt: TGCGCCAGCAGCCAAGTTAGGACAGGGGGGCCCTACGAGCAGTACTTC
cdr3_aa: CASSQVRTGGPYEQYF

d_call: TRBD1
j_call: TRBJ1-5
clone_size: .
v_call: TRBV5-1
cdr3_nt: TGCGCCAGCAGCCCCGGACAGGATCAGCCCCAGCATTTT
cdr3_aa: CASSPGQDQPQHF

d_call: TRBD1
j_call: TRBJ1-4
clone_size: .
v_call: TRBV30
cdr3_nt: TGTGCCTGGAGCGGATTGGGACAGGGAGGTGAAAAACTGTTTTTT
cdr3_aa: CAWSGLGQGGEKLFF

d_call: .
j_call: TRBJ2-5
clone_size: few
v_call: TRBV6-5
cdr3_nt: TGTGCCAGCAGTTACCGAGATCAAGAGACCCAGTACTTC
cdr3_aa: CASSYRDQETQYF

d_call: TRBD1
j_call: TRBJ2-1
clone_size: few
v_call: TRBV5-4
cdr3_nt: TGTGCCAGCAGCATGGGACAGGGATCCTACAATGAGCAGTTCTTC
cdr3_aa: CASSMGQGSYNEQFF

d_call: .
j_call: TRBJ2-7
clone_size: .
v_call: TRBV28
cdr3_nt: TGTGCCAGCAGCCCTGGGGCTGAGAGCGAGCAGTACTTC
cdr3_aa: CASSPGAESEQYF

d_call: .
j_call: TRBJ2-5
clone_size: .
v_call: TRBV27
cdr3_nt: TGTGCCAGCAGTTCCGGTGCCCGTGAGACCCAGTACTTC
cdr3_aa: CASSSGARETQYF

d_call: TRBD2
j_call: TRBJ2-1
clone_size: .
v_call: TRBV9
cdr3_nt: TGTGCCAGCAGCGGCCGGGAGGGCCTGGATGAGCAGTTCTTC
cdr3_aa: CASSGREGLDEQFF

d_call: TRBD2
j_call: TRBJ2-2
clone_size: few
v_call: TRBV9
cdr3_nt: TGTGCCAGCAGCGCCGCACGCCAGCGCCCCTACAGCGGGGGGAGCACCGGGGAGCTGTTTTTT
cdr3_aa: CASSAARQRPYSGGSTGELFF

d_call: TRBD1
j_call: TRBJ2-3
clone_size: .
v_call: TRBV18
cdr3_nt: TGTGCCAGCTCCGACAGGGCTGGGACAGATACGCAGTATTTT
cdr3_aa: CASSDRAGTDTQYF

d_call: TRBD1
j_call: TRBJ2-6
clone_size: .
v_call: TRBV7-9
cdr3_nt: TGTGCCAGCAGGCCGGGACAGGGGGCTAGTGGGGCCAACGTCCTGACTTTC
cdr3_aa: CASRPGQGASGANVLTF

d_call: .
j_call: TRBJ1-4
clone_size: few
v_call: TRBV20-1
cdr3_nt: TGCAGTGCTAGAATGGAGGAAAAACTGTTTTTT
cdr3_aa: CSARMEEKLFF

d_call: TRBD1
j_call: TRBJ2-3
clone_size: .
v_call: TRBV4-3
cdr3_nt: TGCGCCAGCAGCCAATCGATCCCATCGGACAGGCCTAAGTATTTT
cdr3_aa: CASSQSIPSDRPKYF

d_call: .
j_call: TRBJ1-2
clone_size: few
v_call: TRBV9
cdr3_nt: TGTGCCAGCAGCGTTCAGGCTAACTATGGCTACACCTTC
cdr3_aa: CASSVQANYGYTF

d_call: .
j_call: TRBJ2-7
clone_size: few
v_call: TRBV6-5
cdr3_nt: TGTGCCAGCCGGGGGGCAGGGGTCTCCTACGAGCAGTACTTC
cdr3_aa: CASRGAGVSYEQYF

d_call: .
j_call: TRBJ1-1
clone_size: few
v_call: TRBV5-4
cdr3_nt: TGTGCCAGCAGCCTCCACACGAACACTGAAGCTTTCTTT
cdr3_aa: CASSLHTNTEAFF

d_call: TRBD1
j_call: TRBJ2-7
clone_size: .
v_call: TRBV7-8
cdr3_nt: TGTGCCAGCAGCTTAGCGCGGGACAGGGACTACGAGCAGTACTTC
cdr3_aa: CASSLARDRDYEQYF

d_call: .
j_call: TRBJ1-2
clone_size: few
v_call: TRBV25-1
cdr3_nt: TGTGCCAGCAGTGACGGGAACTATGGCTACACCTTC
cdr3_aa: CASSDGNYGYTF

d_call: .
j_call: TRBJ2-7
clone_size: .
v_call: TRBV6-5
cdr3_nt: TGTGCCAGCAGTTACGAGGTAGCTAGCTCCTACGAGCAGTACTTC
cdr3_aa: CASSYEVASSYEQYF

d_call: .
j_call: TRBJ1-2
clone_size: .
v_call: TRBV20-1
cdr3_nt: TGCAGTGCTAGTCTTGACTATGGCTACACCTTC
cdr3_aa: CSASLDYGYTF

d_call: .
j_call: TRBJ2-7
clone_size: .
v_call: TRBV9
cdr3_nt: TGTGCCAGCAGCATGGACCCGGGACACATCTACGAGCAGTACTTC
cdr3_aa: CASSMDPGHIYEQYF

d_call: .
j_call: TRBJ1-1
clone_size: .
v_call: TRBV2
cdr3_nt: TGTGCCAGCATTGTTTCTATGAACACTGAAGCTTTCTTT
cdr3_aa: CASIVSMNTEAFF

d_call: TRBD2
j_call: TRBJ2-1
clone_size: few
v_call: TRBV5-4
cdr3_nt: TGTGCCAGCAGCCCTGGACTAGTTCCCTACAATGAGCAGTTCTTC
cdr3_aa: CASSPGLVPYNEQFF

d_call: .
j_call: TRBJ1-2
clone_size: few
v_call: TRBV4-3
cdr3_nt: TGCGCCAGCAGCTACATAAGTAGGGGATTCGATGGCTACACCTTC
cdr3_aa: CASSYISRGFDGYTF

d_call: .
j_call: TRBJ1-4
clone_size: .
v_call: TRBV28
cdr3_nt: TGTGCCACCCATGGGGAGGTTCCTAATGAAAAACTGTTTTTT
cdr3_aa: CATHGEVPNEKLFF

d_call: TRBD2
j_call: TRBJ2-5
clone_size: .
v_call: TRBV9
cdr3_nt: TGTGCCAGCAGCGTAGAAGGACTAGCTGGGGAGACCCAGTACTTC
cdr3_aa: CASSVEGLAGETQYF

d_call: .
j_call: TRBJ1-1
clone_size: few
v_call: TRBV4-1
cdr3_nt: TGCGCCAGCAGCCAAGAGGCGGAGAACACTGAAGCTTTCTTT
cdr3_aa: CASSQEAENTEAFF

d_call: TRBD2
j_call: TRBJ2-2
clone_size: few
v_call: TRBV9
cdr3_nt: TGTGCCAGCAGCGTAGTGGGAAGCGGGAGGGCCACCGGGGAGCTGTTTTTT
cdr3_aa: CASSVVGSGRATGELFF

d_call: TRBD1
j_call: TRBJ1-2
clone_size: few
v_call: TRBV15
cdr3_nt: TGTGCCACCAGCAGACAGGGGGACTATGGCTACACCTTC
cdr3_aa: CATSRQGDYGYTF

d_call: .
j_call: TRBJ1-5
clone_size: .
v_call: TRBV30
cdr3_nt: TGTGCCTGGGGGAGAGGGAACAATCAGCCCCAGCATTTT
cdr3_aa: CAWGRGNNQPQHF

d_call: TRBD1
j_call: TRBJ2-3
clone_size: .
v_call: TRBV6-5
cdr3_nt: TGTGCCAGCAGTTACGGGACAGGGGGCTCGCAGTATTTT
cdr3_aa: CASSYGTGGSQYF

d_call: .
j_call: TRBJ2-7
clone_size: .
v_call: TRBV4-1
cdr3_nt: TGCGCCAGCAGCCAGATAGGGACTTCGTGGGACGAGCAGTACTTC
cdr3_aa: CASSQIGTSWDEQYF

d_call: TRBD2
j_call: TRBJ2-1
clone_size: few
v_call: TRBV5-4
cdr3_nt: TGTGCCAGCAGCATCGGACTAGCGGGCACGGGTGGGCAGTTCTTC
cdr3_aa: CASSIGLAGTGGQFF